The source of this T cell receptor (beta chain) is a study of T-cell reconstitution after alpha-beta-depleted transplantation in children. Unique molecular identifiers were built into the TCRbeta library. MiXCR was run by TCRdb on the PCR reads, yielding one entry per CDR3 protein. The sample has about 600,000 distinct CDR3 sequences, roughly 23% seen once; the top ten hold 14%. This clonotype was seen a handful of times. As yet, its antigen is unknown. General study points: The origin of high day-60 TCRbeta diversity in some patients lay in surviving recipient T cells and thymic progenitors.

J lost 7 bases, V lost 0 bases, and 8 bases had no gene match. This CDR3 is built from 15 residues. CDR1 DFQATT and CDR2 SNEGSKA come from the germline V gene (reference sequence). This chain joins TRBV20-1 and TRBJ2-1; 8 bases line up with TRBD2. This specimen was PBMCs, mostly from graft donor cells, taken 360 days after TCRalphabeta/CD19-depleted stem cell transplant. This receptor was taken from a boy under three years old who had a stem cell transplant for acute myeloid leukemia, so the T cells may come from the graft donor. The CDR3 bases are TGCAGTGCTAGAGATCACGGACTAGCCCGGAATGAGCAGTTCTTC. The encoded protein is CSARDHGLARNEQFF.